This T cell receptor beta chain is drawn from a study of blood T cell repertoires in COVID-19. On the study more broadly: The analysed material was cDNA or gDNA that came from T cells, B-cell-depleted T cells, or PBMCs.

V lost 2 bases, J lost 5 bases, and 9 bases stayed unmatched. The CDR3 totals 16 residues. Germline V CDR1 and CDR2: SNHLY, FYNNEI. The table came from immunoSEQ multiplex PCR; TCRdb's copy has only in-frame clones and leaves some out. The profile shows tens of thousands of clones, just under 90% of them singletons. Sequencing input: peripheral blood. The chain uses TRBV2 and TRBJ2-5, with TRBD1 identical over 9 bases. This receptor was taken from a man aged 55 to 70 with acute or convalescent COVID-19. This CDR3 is CASSEMGQGSGETQYF. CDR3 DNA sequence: TGTGCCAGCAGTGAAATGGGACAGGGTTCCGGGGAGACCCAGTACTTC.